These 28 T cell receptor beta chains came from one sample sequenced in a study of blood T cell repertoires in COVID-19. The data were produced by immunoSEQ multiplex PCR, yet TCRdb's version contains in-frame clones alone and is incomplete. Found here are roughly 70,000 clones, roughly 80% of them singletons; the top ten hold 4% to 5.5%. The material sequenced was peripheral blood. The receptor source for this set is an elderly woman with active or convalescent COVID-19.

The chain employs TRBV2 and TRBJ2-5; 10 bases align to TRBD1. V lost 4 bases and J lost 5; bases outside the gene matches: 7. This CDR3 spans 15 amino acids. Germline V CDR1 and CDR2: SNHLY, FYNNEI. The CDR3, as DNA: TGTGCCAGCAGTGGGCAGACAGGGGGCGGGGAGACCCAGTACTTC. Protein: CASSGQTGGGETQYF.

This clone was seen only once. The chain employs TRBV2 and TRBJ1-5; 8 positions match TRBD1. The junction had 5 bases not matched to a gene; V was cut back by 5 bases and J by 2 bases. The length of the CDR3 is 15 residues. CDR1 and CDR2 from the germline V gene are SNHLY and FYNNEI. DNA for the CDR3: TGTGCCAGCAGTCCCCAGGGGGCGGGCAATCAGCCCCAGCATTTT. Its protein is CASSPQGAGNQPQHF. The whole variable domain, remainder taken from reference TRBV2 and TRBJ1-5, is EPEVTQTPSHQVTQMGQEVILRCVPISNHLYFYWYRQILGQKVEFLVSFYNNEISEKSEIFDDQFSVERPDGSNFTLKIRSTKLEDSAMYFCASSPQGAGNQPQHFGDGTRLSIL.

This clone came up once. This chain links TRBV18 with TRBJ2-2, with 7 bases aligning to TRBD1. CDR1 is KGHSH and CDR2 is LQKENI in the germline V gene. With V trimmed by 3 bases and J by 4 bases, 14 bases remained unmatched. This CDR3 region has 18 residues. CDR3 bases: TGTGCCAGCTCACCCGGGCGATCTTACGGGACAGCCACCGGGGAGCTGTTTTTT. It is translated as CASSPGRSYGTATGELFF.

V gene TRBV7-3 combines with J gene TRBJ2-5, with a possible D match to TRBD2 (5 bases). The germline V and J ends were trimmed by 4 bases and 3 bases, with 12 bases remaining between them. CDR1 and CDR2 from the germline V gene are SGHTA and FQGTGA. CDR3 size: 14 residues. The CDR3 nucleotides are TGTGCCAGCAGCTGGGTGGCCGGGGAAGAGACCCAGTACTTC. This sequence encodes CASSWVAGEETQYF.

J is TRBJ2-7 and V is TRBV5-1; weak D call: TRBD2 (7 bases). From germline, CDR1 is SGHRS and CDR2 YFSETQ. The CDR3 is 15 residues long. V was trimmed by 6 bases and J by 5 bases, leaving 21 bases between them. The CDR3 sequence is CASTLHGGQGHEQYF. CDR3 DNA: TGCGCCAGCACCCTCCACGGGGGGCAAGGTCACGAGCAGTACTTC.

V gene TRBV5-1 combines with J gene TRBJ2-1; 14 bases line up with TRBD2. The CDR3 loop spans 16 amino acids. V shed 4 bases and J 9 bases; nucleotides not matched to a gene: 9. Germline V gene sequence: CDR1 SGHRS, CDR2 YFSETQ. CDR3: CASSQTSGGGRSEQFF. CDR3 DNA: TGCGCCAGCAGCCAGACTAGCGGGGGGGGCCGTAGTGAGCAGTTCTTC.

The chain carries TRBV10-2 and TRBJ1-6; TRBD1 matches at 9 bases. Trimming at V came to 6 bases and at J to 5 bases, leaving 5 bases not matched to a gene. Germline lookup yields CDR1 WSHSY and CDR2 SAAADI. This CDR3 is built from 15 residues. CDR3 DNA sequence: TGCGCCAGCAGACCGGACAGGGGTAATAATTCACCCCTCCACTTT. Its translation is CASRPDRGNNSPLHF.

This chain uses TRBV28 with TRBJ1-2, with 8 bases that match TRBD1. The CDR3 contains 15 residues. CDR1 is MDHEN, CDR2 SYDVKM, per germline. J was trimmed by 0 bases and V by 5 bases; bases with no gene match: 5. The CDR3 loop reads CASSHGTGANYGYTF. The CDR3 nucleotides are TGTGCCAGCAGTCACGGGACAGGCGCTAACTATGGCTACACCTTC.

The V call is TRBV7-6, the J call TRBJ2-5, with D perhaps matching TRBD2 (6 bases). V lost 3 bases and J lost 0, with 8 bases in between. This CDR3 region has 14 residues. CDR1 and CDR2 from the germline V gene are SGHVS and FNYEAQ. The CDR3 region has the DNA TGTGCCAGCAGCTTGGGGGGATACCAAGAGACCCAGTACTTC. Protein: CASSLGGYQETQYF.

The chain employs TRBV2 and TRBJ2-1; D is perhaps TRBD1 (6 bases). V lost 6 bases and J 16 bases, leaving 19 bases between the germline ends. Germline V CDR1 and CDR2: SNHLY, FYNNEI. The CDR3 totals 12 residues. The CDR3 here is CASRDLLRGRFF. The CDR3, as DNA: TGTGCCAGCAGGGATCTCCTCAGGGGTCGCTTCTTC.

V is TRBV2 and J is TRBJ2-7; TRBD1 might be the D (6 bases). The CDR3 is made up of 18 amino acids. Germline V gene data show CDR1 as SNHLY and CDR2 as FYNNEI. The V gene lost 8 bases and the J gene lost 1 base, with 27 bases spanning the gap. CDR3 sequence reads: CASRFTGNEVLISYEQYF. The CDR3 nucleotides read TGTGCCAGCCGCTTTACAGGGAATGAAGTCTTAATTTCCTACGAGCAGTACTTC.

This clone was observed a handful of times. CDR3: CASSQAVGTSAKQFF. DNA for the CDR3: TGTGCCAGCAGCCAAGCGGTGGGGACTAGCGCCAAACAGTTCTTC. The chain joins TRBV3-1 (or the pseudogene TRBV3-2) to TRBJ2-1; 10 positions agree with TRBD2. V lost 1 base and J lost 13; bases outside the gene matches: 10. The germline V gene encodes CDR1 LGHDT and CDR2 YNNKEL (reference sequence). The CDR3 runs to 15 residues.

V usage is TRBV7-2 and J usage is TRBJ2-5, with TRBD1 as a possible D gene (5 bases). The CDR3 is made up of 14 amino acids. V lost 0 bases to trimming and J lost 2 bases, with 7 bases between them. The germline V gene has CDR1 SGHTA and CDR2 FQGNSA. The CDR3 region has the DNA TGTGCCAGCAGCTTAGCGGGGCATCAAGAGACCCAGTACTTC. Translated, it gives CASSLAGHQETQYF. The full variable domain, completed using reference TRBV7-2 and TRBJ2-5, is GAGVSQSPSNKVTEKGKDVELRCDPISGHTALYWYRQSLGQGLEFLIYFQGNSAPDKSGLPSDRFSAERTGGSVSTLTIQRTQQEDSAVYLCASSLAGHQETQYFGPGTRLLVL.

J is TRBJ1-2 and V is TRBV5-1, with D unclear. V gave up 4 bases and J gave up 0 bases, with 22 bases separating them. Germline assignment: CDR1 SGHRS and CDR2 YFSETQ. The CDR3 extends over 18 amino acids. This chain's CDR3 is CASSPQAGMILTNYGYTF. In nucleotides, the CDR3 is TGCGCCAGCAGCCCCCAAGCCGGGATGATACTTACTAACTATGGCTACACCTTC.

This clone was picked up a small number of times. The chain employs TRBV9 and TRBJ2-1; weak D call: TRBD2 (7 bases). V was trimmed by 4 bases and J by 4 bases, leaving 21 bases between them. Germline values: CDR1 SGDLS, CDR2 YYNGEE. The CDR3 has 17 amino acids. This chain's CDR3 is CASSRIGGEGGYNEQFF. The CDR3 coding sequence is TGTGCCAGCAGCAGAATAGGGGGGGAAGGTGGTTACAATGAGCAGTTCTTC.

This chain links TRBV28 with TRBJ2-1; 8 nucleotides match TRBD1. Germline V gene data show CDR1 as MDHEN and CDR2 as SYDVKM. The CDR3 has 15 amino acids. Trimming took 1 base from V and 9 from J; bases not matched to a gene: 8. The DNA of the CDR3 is TGTGCCAGCAGTTTATTCCCAGGGGGCTGGGGTGAGCAGTTCTTC. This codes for CASSLFPGGWGEQFF.

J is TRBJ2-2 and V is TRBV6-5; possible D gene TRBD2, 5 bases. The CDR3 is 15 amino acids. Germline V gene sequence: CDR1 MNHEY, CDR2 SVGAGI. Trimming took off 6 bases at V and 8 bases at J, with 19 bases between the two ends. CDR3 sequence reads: CASRVQSLALGELFF. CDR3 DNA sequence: TGTGCCAGCAGGGTTCAGAGTCTAGCTCTGGGGGAGCTGTTTTTT.

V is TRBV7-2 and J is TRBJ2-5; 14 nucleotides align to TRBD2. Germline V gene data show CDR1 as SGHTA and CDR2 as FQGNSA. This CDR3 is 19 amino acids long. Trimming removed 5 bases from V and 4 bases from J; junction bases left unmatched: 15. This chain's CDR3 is CASSLRGGTSGSTRETQYF. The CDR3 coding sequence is TGTGCCAGCAGCCTACGCGGGGGGACTAGCGGGAGTACAAGAGAGACCCAGTACTTC.

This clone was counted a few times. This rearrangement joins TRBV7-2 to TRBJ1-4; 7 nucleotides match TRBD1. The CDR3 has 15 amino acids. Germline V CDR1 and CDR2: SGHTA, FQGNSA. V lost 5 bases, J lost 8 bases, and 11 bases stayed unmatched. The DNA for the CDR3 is TGTGCCAGCAGCCTAAGCCAGGGGGGTGGAGAAAAACTGTTTTTT. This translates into CASSLSQGGGEKLFF.

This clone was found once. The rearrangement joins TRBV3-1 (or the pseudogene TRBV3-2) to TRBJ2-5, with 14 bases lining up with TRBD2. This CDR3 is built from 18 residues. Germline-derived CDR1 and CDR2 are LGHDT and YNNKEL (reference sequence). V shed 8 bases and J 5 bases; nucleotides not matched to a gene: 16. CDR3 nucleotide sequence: TGTGCCAGCGCACGACTAGAGACTAGCGGGGGGGCCCGCGAGACCCAGTACTTC. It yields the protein CASARLETSGGARETQYF.

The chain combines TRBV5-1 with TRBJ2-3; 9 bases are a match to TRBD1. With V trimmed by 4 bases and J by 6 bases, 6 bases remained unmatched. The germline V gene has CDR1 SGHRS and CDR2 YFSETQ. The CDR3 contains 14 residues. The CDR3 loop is CASSPGQGTDTQYF. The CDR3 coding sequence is TGCGCCAGCAGCCCGGGACAGGGTACCGATACGCAGTATTTT.

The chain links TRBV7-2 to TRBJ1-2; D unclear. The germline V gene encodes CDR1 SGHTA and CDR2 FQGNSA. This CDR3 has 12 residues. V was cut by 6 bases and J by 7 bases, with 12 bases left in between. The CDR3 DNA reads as TGTGCCAGCAGTTACTCTCCCCGTGGCTACACCTTC. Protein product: CASSYSPRGYTF. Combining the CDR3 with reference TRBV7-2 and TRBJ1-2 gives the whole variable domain GAGVSQSPSNKVTEKGKDVELRCDPISGHTALYWYRQSLGQGLEFLIYFQGNSAPDKSGLPSDRFSAERTGGSVSTLTIQRTQQEDSAVYLCASSYSPRGYTFGSGTRLTVV.

CDR3 nucleotide sequence: TGTGCCAGTAGTATCGGGCAGGGGGTGCATTCACCCCTCCACTTT. Translation gives CASSIGQGVHSPLHF. The chain links TRBV19 to TRBJ1-6; 7 positions match TRBD1. The CDR3 totals 15 residues. Looked up from germline, CDR1 is LNHDA and CDR2 is SQIVND (reference sequence). V shed 3 bases and J 8 bases; nucleotides not matched to a gene: 7.

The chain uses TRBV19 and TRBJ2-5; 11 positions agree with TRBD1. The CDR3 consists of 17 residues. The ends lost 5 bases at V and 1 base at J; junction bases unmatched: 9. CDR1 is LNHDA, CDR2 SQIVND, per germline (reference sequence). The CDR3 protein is CASSHGTGGLSQETQYF. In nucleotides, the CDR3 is TGTGCCAGTAGTCACGGGACAGGGGGTCTTTCCCAAGAGACCCAGTACTTC.

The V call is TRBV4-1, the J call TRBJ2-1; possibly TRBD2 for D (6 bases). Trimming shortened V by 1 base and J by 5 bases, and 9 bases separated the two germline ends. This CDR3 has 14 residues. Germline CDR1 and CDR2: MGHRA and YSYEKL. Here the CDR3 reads CASSQGWGDNEQFF. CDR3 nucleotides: TGCGCCAGCAGCCAAGGGTGGGGGGACAATGAGCAGTTCTTC.

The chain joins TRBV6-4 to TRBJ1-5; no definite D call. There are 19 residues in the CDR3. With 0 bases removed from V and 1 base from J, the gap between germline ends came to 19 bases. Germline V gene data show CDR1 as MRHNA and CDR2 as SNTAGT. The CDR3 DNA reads TGTGCCAGCAGTGACTCGGAGGGAAGGCCGTGCGGGAGCAATCAGCCCCAGCATTTT. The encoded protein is CASSDSEGRPCGSNQPQHF.

CDR3 bases: TGTGCCAGTAGTATCACAGGAGTCTACGAGCAGTACTTC. Protein: CASSITGVYEQYF. This chain links TRBV19 with TRBJ2-7, with D possibly TRBD1 on 5 matching bases. From germline, CDR1 is LNHDA and CDR2 SQIVND (reference sequence). The CDR3 spans 13 residues. The V and J ends lost 3 bases and 3 bases respectively, with 9 bases between them.

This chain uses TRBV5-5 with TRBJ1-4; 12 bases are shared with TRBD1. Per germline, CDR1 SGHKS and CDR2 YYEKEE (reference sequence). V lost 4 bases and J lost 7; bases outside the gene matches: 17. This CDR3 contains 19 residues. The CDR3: CASSLERRDRGQGGEKLFF. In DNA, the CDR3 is TGTGCCAGCAGCCTAGAACGGCGGGACAGGGGGCAGGGGGGTGAAAAACTGTTTTTT. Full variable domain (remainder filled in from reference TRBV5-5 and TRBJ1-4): DAGVTQSPTHLIKTRGQQVTLRCSPISGHKSVSWYQQVLGQGPQFIFQYYEKEERGRGNFPDRFSARQFPNYSSELNVNALLLGDSALYLCASSLERRDRGQGGEKLFFGSGTQLSVL.